This T cell receptor beta chain stems from a study of shared clonotypes between healthy human individuals (dated by TCRdb to about 2020). For the study in its entirety: Three men and a couple of women, aged 18 to 49 years, made up the cohort. To estimate repertoire size and how much clonotype sharing occurs between individuals, the study deeply sequenced the blood TCR repertoires of several healthy adults. Each donor's leukapheresis produced roughly between roughly 0.9 and 8.9 billion PBMCs. Per donor, three plates each were used for CD4 naive and CD4 memory, two for CD8 naive, and one for CD8 memory. Libraries were prepared and TCR repertoires were sequenced by different laboratories using diverse techniques, in order to increase sequencing depth and limit assay-specific biases.

Using the deep immunoSEQ assay, TCR CDR3 regions were amplified from genomic DNA by multiplex PCR. For each cell subset, the extracted genomic DNA was distributed evenly across all wells of several immunoSEQ 96-well plates, and each plate served as one replicate. For sorted subsets, each replicate PCR was loaded with about 200 ng genomic DNA, equivalent to roughly 30,000 T cell genomes. Purified libraries were quantified with a Qubit 3.0 fluorometer, sized on a Bioanalyzer 2100, and re-quantified with the KAPA Library Quantification kit. Each immunoSEQ 96-well plate was sequenced on its own single-read 150-cycle Illumina NextSeq 550 flow cell. The paper's processing steps were these. Because the immunoSEQ output included only junctional sequences and no quality scores, the filtering could not be the same as the filtering used for full-length reads. To assign V/J genes and CDR3, sequences were annotated against IMGT germline references using PyIR, a Python wrapper for IgBLAST v1.9. Reads were filtered out if the reads had weak V/J assignments (E-value above 1e-6), no CDR3, stop codons, out-of-frame junctions, or ambiguous translated residues. V3J clonotypes were defined as sequences sharing the same inferred V gene, J gene, and CDR3 amino acid sequence. Percentage overlap between repertoires was computed as shared unique clonotypes divided by the size of the smaller repertoire. Three approaches were used to assess repertoire richness: RTK rarefaction, the Chao1 estimator, and Recon v2.1 estimates of unobserved clonotypes. Generation probabilities were computed with OLGA for all TCRbeta clonotypes obtained by the gDNA method from a handful of donors. In TCRdb, the immuneACCESS table is reduced to in-frame sequences with V and J assigned. These tables do not hold every clone; where another copy was compared, an unresolved V gene accounts for under half, and the others remain unexplained. The V and J calls and the clone size are those of that table, but D and trimming were determined from the DNA. The table for this sample lists more than 2 million clones; roughly 95% of them were counted only once. The ten largest clones add up to approximately 0.13% of the sample.

What the research found in general, with its limitations: Sampling was restricted to blood, and TCR repertoires in tissues likely differ from the TCR repertoires found in blood. Higher generation probabilities were observed for clonotypes shared by all four sorted-subset donors than for non-shared clonotypes. Rarefaction of sorted-subset datasets indicated incomplete sequencing despite the large sequencing depth. Based on pairwise subsampling, the degree of clonotype sharing among donors was expected to be affected by sequencing depth. Sharing across a few donors was observed for about 4.8% of naive CD4, 3.5% of naive CD8, 2% to 2.5% of memory CD4, and roughly 0.4% of memory CD8 clonotypes. Naive subsets generally had larger estimated clonotype richness than memory subsets. Because the study included only a small number of donors, the genetic and exposure-history diversity represented was limited.

Healthy HIV-negative adults with no recently reported acute infections or vaccinations were included as donors. Only Caucasian adults living in Nashville, Tennessee, USA were represented among the donors. CD4+ T cells were enriched by magnetic negative selection; naive cells were then positively selected on CD45RA, and the negative fraction formed the memory subset. Blood was collected by leukapheresis, and PBMCs were isolated by Ficoll-Histopaque density gradient centrifugation and then cryopreserved in liquid nitrogen vapor phase. Analytical flow cytometry was used to check the purity and quantity of each magnetically sorted T cell population. Each sorted fraction had its genomic DNA isolated and then quantified by UV absorbance on a Nanodrop 2000c. This clone came up once. The antigen this receptor binds is unknown. It has no much larger one-base neighbor in the sample; base qualities were not kept.

The CDR3 contains 13 residues, cysteine and phenylalanine counted. The retained sequence is limited to the CDR3, 39 bases, with the frame set at the first base. As encoded in the germline V gene, CDR1 is MNHNS while CDR2 is SASEGT. V is cut by 4 bases and J by 4 bases, and the space between the germline ends is 7 bases. The receptor chain draws on TRBV6-1 and TRBJ2-2, with the D gene call left open. Input material: naive CD4+ T cells sorted from blood. The cell subset or site tag for this specimen amounts to: CD45RA+ positively selected. This TCR derives from a man between 18 and 29 years old in good health. The DNA reads TGTGCCAGCAGTGGGATGAGCACCGGGGAGCTGTTTTTT. The resulting protein is CASSGMSTGELFF.